This is a list of T cell receptor beta chains from one sample in a study of human T cells and chemical hapten exposure. TCRdb independently ran MiXCR on the RACE reads; one entry per CDR3 protein. The data show around 180,000 distinct CDR3 sequences, about 31% seen once. Material: whole blood, obtained in connection with sensitization to the hapten diphenylcyclopropenone (DPC). These TCRs come from a woman aged 25 to 45 with alopecia areata. Some clones in this sample may be carry-over from other donors' samples. The CDR3 runs from the conserved cysteine through the conserved F or W. The order of the fields is clone size, D gene, J gene, V gene, CDR3 DNA, CDR3 protein. D genes are given only for firm matches. Size values are once, few and many counts, or a class for expanded clones, and some rows have none.

>.|TRBD2|TRBJ2-1|TRBV6-2/TRBV6-3
TGTGCCAGCAGTTGGGCGGGAGTCTCCTACAATGAGCAGTTCTTC
CASSWAGVSYNEQFF
>few|.|TRBJ1-5|TRBV29-1
TGCAGCGTTGACGAAAATCTTAGCAATCAGCCCCAGCATTTT
CSVDENLSNQPQHF
>few|TRBD1|TRBJ1-5|TRBV29-1
TGCAGCGCAGGGGGGGCGGACAGGGGTCACTATCAGCCCCAGCATTTT
CSAGGADRGHYQPQHF
>once|.|TRBJ1-1|TRBV5-1
TGCGCCAGCAGCTGGGCGAACCCAGCCCCGAACACTGAAGCTTTCTTT
CASSWANPAPNTEAFF
>.|.|TRBJ2-2|TRBV29-1
TGCAGCGGGATAAAGAACATCGGGGAGCTGTTTTTT
CSGIKNIGELFF
>.|.|TRBJ1-2|TRBV28
TGTGCCAGCAGTTTAAAGGCCGTAAGGGGCTACACCTTC
CASSLKAVRGYTF
>.|TRBD1|TRBJ1-6|TRBV20-1
TGCAGTGCTACTGAATATGGACAGGGAACGAATAATTCACCCCTCCACTTT
CSATEYGQGTNNSPLHF
>.|TRBD2|TRBJ2-3|TRBV2
TGTGCCAGCAGTGATTGGACTAGCGCCAGTGATACGCAGTATTTT
CASSDWTSASDTQYF
>.|TRBD1|TRBJ1-4|TRBV7-2
TGTGCCAGCAGCCCGGACAGGGGGTTTGAAAAACTGTTTTTT
CASSPDRGFEKLFF
>.|TRBD2|TRBJ2-1|TRBV28
TGTGCCAGCAGTGGAAAACTAGCGGGTTTATACAATGAGCAGTTCTTC
CASSGKLAGLYNEQFF
>.|.|TRBJ1-3|TRBV9
TGTGCCAGCAGCGTAGGTGAATACGCGGGAAACACCATATATTTT
CASSVGEYAGNTIYF
>.|TRBD2|TRBJ2-1|TRBV2
TGTGCCAGCAGTGGGACTAGCGGGAGCGAGCAGTTCTTC
CASSGTSGSEQFF
>.|.|TRBJ1-5|TRBV21-1
TGTGCCAGCGGGAACAGAAGCAATCAGCCCCAGCATTTT
CASGNRSNQPQHF
>once|.|TRBJ1-5|TRBV4-2
TGTGCCAGCAGCCAAGAGACTATCAACAATCAGCCCCAGCATTTT
CASSQETINNQPQHF
>.|.|TRBJ1-1|TRBV24-1
TGTGCCACCAGAAGAGGTCAAGGGGCTTTCTTT
CATRRGQGAFF
>.|.|TRBJ2-7|TRBV11-3
TGTGCCAGCAGCTTACAGGTCTCAACCTACGAGCAGTACTTC
CASSLQVSTYEQYF
>.|.|TRBJ1-1|TRBV12-3/TRBV12-4
TGTGCCAGCAGGCAAGAACCGGATTTCGGAGCTTTCTTT
CASRQEPDFGAFF
>.|TRBD2|TRBJ2-1|TRBV20-1
TGCAGTGCTCCACGGACTAGCGGGAGTTACAATGAGCAGTTCTTC
CSAPRTSGSYNEQFF
>few|.|TRBJ2-7|TRBV24-1
TGTGCCACCAGTGCTGCAGCCGACAGTTACGAGCAGTACTTC
CATSAAADSYEQYF
>many|TRBD2|TRBJ2-7|TRBV20-1
TGCAGTGGGGACGGGAGGGACTCCTACGAGCAGTACTTC
CSGDGRDSYEQYF
>.|.|TRBJ2-3|TRBV11-2
TGTGCCAGCAGTCTGGCCCTCTGGGATACGCAGTATTTT
CASSLALWDTQYF
>.|TRBD2|TRBJ2-3|TRBV20-1
TGCAGTGCTAGGCAACCAGCGGGAGACCCAGATACGCAGTATTTT
CSARQPAGDPDTQYF
>few|TRBD1|TRBJ1-1|TRBV6-2/TRBV6-3
TGTGCCAGCAGTCCGGACAGGGGCACTGAAGCTTTCTTT
CASSPDRGTEAFF
>.|.|TRBJ2-3|TRBV29-1
TGCAGCGGCAGAATCACAGATACGCAGTATTTT
CSGRITDTQYF
>few|.|TRBJ2-5|TRBV29-1
TGCAGCGTTGAAATGGAGACCCAGTACTTC
CSVEMETQYF
>.|.|TRBJ1-1|TRBV21-1
TGTGCCAGCAGCAAAGAAGGGCCTAGGACAGGGCTTAGCCATGAAGCTTTCTTT
CASSKEGPRTGLSHEAFF
>.|.|TRBJ2-1|TRBV2
TGTGCCAGCAGTCCGGGCCCCGACTCCCCTTTCTTC
CASSPGPDSPFF
>few|TRBD1|TRBJ1-1|TRBV11-2
TGTGCCAGCAGTCAACAGGGGGCGAACACTGAAGCTTTCTTT
CASSQQGANTEAFF
>.|TRBD1|TRBJ1-1|TRBV28
TGTGCCAGCAGCCGACAGGGGGCTTACACTGAAGCTTTCTTT
CASSRQGAYTEAFF
>many|TRBD1|TRBJ1-4|TRBV20-1
TGCAGTGCTAGAGGTACAGGGGTTCCAACTAATGAAAAACTGTTTTTT
CSARGTGVPTNEKLFF
>few|.|TRBJ2-1|TRBV7-9
TGTGCCAGCAGCCCTATGAGAGGGAATGAGCAGTTCTTC
CASSPMRGNEQFF
>few|.|TRBJ2-5|TRBV10-1
TGCGCCACCCCGCGTGGAAGGAGAGAGACCCAGTACTTC
CATPRGRRETQYF
>.|.|TRBJ1-6|TRBV7-9
TGTGCCAGCAGCCACCCGAGAGGGGTGGACTCACCCCTCCACTTT
CASSHPRGVDSPLHF
>once|TRBD2|TRBJ2-2|TRBV5-5
TGTGCCAGCAGCTCTAGCGGGGGGGCATACACCGGGAAGCTGTTTTTT
CASSSSGGAYTGKLFF
>.|TRBD2|TRBJ2-7|TRBV12-3/TRBV12-4
TGTGCCAGCAGTCGTGCGGGAGCGCTGTACGAGCAGTACTTC
CASSRAGALYEQYF
>.|.|TRBJ1-1|TRBV28
TGTGCCAGCAGTGTCTGGGGGGCGAACACTGAAGCTTTCTTT
CASSVWGANTEAFF
>few|TRBD1|TRBJ2-3|TRBV14
TGTGCCAGCAGCCAAGACCACAGGGGCTGGAACACAGATACGCAGTATTTT
CASSQDHRGWNTDTQYF
>few|TRBD2|TRBJ2-7|TRBV29-1
TGCAGCGTTGAAGTCGGCGGGAGGGCCGGCGAGCAGTACTTC
CSVEVGGRAGEQYF
>few|.|TRBJ2-1|TRBV5-6
TGTGCCAGCAGCCAGGACTATAGCTCCTACAATGAGCAGTTCTTC
CASSQDYSSYNEQFF
>.|TRBD1|TRBJ2-1|TRBV28
TGTGCCAGCATGAATACAGGGGGCGCGGTCAATGAGCAGTTCTTC
CASMNTGGAVNEQFF
>few|.|TRBJ1-5|TRBV4-1
TGCGCCAGCAGCCAACGGAACTATCAGCCCCAGCATTTT
CASSQRNYQPQHF
>few|.|TRBJ1-6|TRBV2
TGTGCCAGCAGTGAGAGACGACCTAATAATTCACCCCTCCACTTT
CASSERRPNNSPLHF
>.|.|TRBJ1-1|TRBV5-4
TGTGCCAGCAGCCTGACCCCGGCTGAAGCTTTCTTT
CASSLTPAEAFF
>.|.|TRBJ2-1|TRBV28
TGTGCCAGCAGTCCTATTAGGGACCTTGCAGCGAAACCCTTCAATGAGCAGTTCTTC
CASSPIRDLAAKPFNEQFF
>.|TRBD2|TRBJ2-7|TRBV28
TGTGCCAGCAGTTTGAGGGCTAGCGGTACCTACGAGCAGTACTTC
CASSLRASGTYEQYF
>.|.|TRBJ1-1|TRBV5-1
TGCGCCAGCAGCGTGAATAGGGGTATAGGCACTGAAGCTTTCTTT
CASSVNRGIGTEAFF
>few|TRBD1|TRBJ2-7|TRBV28
TGTGCCAGCAGTTTAGGGACAGGGTTATCCTACGAGCAGTACTTC
CASSLGTGLSYEQYF
>few|TRBD2|TRBJ2-7|TRBV4-3
TGCGCCAGCAGCCAAGGAACTAGCGGAACCTACGAGCAGTACTTC
CASSQGTSGTYEQYF
>.|.|TRBJ2-2|TRBV7-9
TGTGCCAGCATCCGATTAGAATACACCGGGGAGCTGTTTTTT
CASIRLEYTGELFF
>.|TRBD1|TRBJ2-1|TRBV4-2
TGTGCCAGCAGCCAAGGCCAGGGGGCAAATGAGCAGTTCTTC
CASSQGQGANEQFF
>.|.|TRBJ2-5|TRBV2
TGTGCCAGCAATCAGGGTCCTTACCAAGAGACCCAGTACTTC
CASNQGPYQETQYF
>.|TRBD1|TRBJ1-4|TRBV3-1
TGTACCACCGGTGACAGGGCAACTAATGAAAAACTGTTTTTT
CTTGDRATNEKLFF
>many|.|TRBJ2-1|TRBV2
TGTGCCAGCAGTGGATCGGGTGGAGGGGCCCAGAATGAGCAGTTCTTC
CASSGSGGGAQNEQFF
>.|TRBD1|TRBJ1-1|TRBV5-1
TGCGCCAGCAAACCGTTTCTTGGGACAGGGGGAAGGAGCACTGAAGCTTTCTTT
CASKPFLGTGGRSTEAFF
>few|.|TRBJ1-6|TRBV5-6
TGTGCCAGCAGCTGGGCGGGGATTAACATTAATAATTCACCCCTCCACTTT
CASSWAGININNSPLHF
>.|.|TRBJ2-1|TRBV6-2/TRBV6-3
TGTGCCAGCGGACTTGGGAACAACAATGAGCAGTTCTTC
CASGLGNNNEQFF
>.|.|TRBJ1-1|TRBV7-9
TGTGCCAGCAGTCGGGACGGTGAAGCTTTCTTT
CASSRDGEAFF